These 28 T cell receptor beta chains were sequenced from one sample in a study of neoadjuvant anti-PD-1 for oral cavity cancer. Time point defined: after neoadjuvant nivolumab, at surgical resection. Measured with immunoSEQ multiplex PCR; TCRdb has only the in-frame clones, and not every one. This sample carries around 37,000 clones, about 36% of them seen once, and the ten largest clones take approximately 15%. The sample was tumor tissue, taken after nivolumab (anti-PD-1) treatment. Source of these receptors: a person aged 35-80 years with oral cavity squamous cell carcinoma.

The J gene is TRBJ2-7, the V gene TRBV7-8; weak D call: TRBD2 (6 bases). CDR3 length equals 12 residues. Germline V gene lookup returns CDR1 SGHVS and CDR2 FQNEAQ. V lost 8 bases and J lost 0, with 8 bases in between. This CDR3 reads CASAGFSYEQYF. For the CDR3, the DNA is TGTGCCAGCGCGGGATTCTCCTACGAGCAGTACTTC.

This clone was observed a handful of times. The rearrangement links TRBV28 to TRBJ2-7; D is uncertain. Per the germline V gene, CDR1 is MDHEN and CDR2 is SYDVKM. The CDR3 loop spans 13 amino acids. Trimming stripped 2 bases from V and 0 bases from J, with 5 bases between. The CDR3 bases are TGTGCCAGCAGTTTACCCTCCTCCTACGAGCAGTACTTC. Translated: CASSLPSSYEQYF.

This clone is judged large (0.1 to 1%). The chain has TRBV6-6 and TRBJ2-7; 7 nucleotides agree with TRBD1. CDR1 is MNHNY, CDR2 SVGAGI, per germline (reference sequence). The length of the CDR3 is 13 residues. V gave up 8 bases and J gave up 5 bases; unmatched junction bases: 9. CDR3 in DNA: TGTGCCAGCTCGGGACAGTCCGCCCACGAGCAGTACTTC. This codes for CASSGQSAHEQYF.

This chain connects TRBV10-3 to TRBJ2-7; D is unresolved. Trimming removed 10 bases from V and 0 bases from J, with 22 bases in between. Germline CDR1 reads ENHRY; CDR2 reads SYGVKD. This CDR3 has 16 residues. The CDR3 coding sequence is TGTGCCACCTATGGAGAGACGGCCGCAAGCTCCTACGAGCAGTACTTC. Protein product: CATYGETAASSYEQYF.

This clone was seen ten or more times. V gene TRBV5-4 combines with J gene TRBJ2-5, with 10 bases fitting TRBD2. The V and J ends lost 2 bases and 5 bases, in that order; junction bases with no gene match: 3. Germline V gene sequence: CDR1 SGHNT, CDR2 YYREEE (reference sequence). This CDR3 comprises 14 residues. This CDR3 reads CASSFLAGAETQYF. CDR3 coding DNA: TGTGCCAGCAGCTTTCTAGCGGGAGCGGAGACCCAGTACTTC.

The J gene is TRBJ1-5, the V gene TRBV7-8; no reliable D call. Per germline, CDR1 SGHVS and CDR2 FQNEAQ. There are 17 residues in the CDR3. V lost 7 bases and J lost 0, with 19 bases in between. The CDR3 DNA reads as TGTGCCAGCATGGCGACATACACCTACTATAGCAATCAGCCCCAGCATTTT. Encoded protein: CASMATYTYYSNQPQHF.

This clone occurred a few times. The chain couples TRBV2 to TRBJ1-6, with D possibly TRBD1 on 5 matching bases. This CDR3 spans 14 amino acids. V lost 3 bases and J 9 bases, leaving 12 bases between the germline ends. The germline gives CDR1 SNHLY, CDR2 FYNNEI. This CDR3 is CASSDQGGGSPLHF. As DNA, the CDR3 is TGTGCCAGCAGTGACCAGGGAGGAGGTTCACCCCTCCACTTT.

The sample holds one count of this clone. This chain uses TRBV9 with TRBJ1-6; 7 positions match TRBD1. CDR3 length: 16 residues. Trimming cost V 0 bases and J 5 bases; bases outside gene matches: 5. Germline loops: CDR1 SGDLS, CDR2 YYNGEE. The CDR3 DNA reads as TGTGCCAGCAGCGTAGCCCCGACAGGGCATAATTCACCCCTCCACTTT. It specifies CASSVAPTGHNSPLHF.

This clone was observed a handful of times. This sequence joins TRBV5-1 and TRBJ1-1; no definite D call. Germline V gene lookup returns CDR1 SGHRS and CDR2 YFSETQ. V lost 4 bases to trimming and J lost 1 base, with 11 bases between them. The CDR3 has 14 amino acids. CDR3 bases: TGCGCCAGCAGCGTAAACAGTGGGAACACTGAAGCTTTCTTT. This encodes CASSVNSGNTEAFF.

This clone was counted a few times. The V call is TRBV16, the J call TRBJ1-2; a possible D gene is TRBD1 (5 bases). Germline assignment: CDR1 KGHSY and CDR2 FQNENV. The CDR3 consists of 12 residues. Deletions cut 4 bases from V and 2 bases from J, with 5 bases between. The CDR3 coding sequence is TGTGCCAGCAGCCCAGGGAACTATGGCTACACCTTC. Translated, it gives CASSPGNYGYTF.

The chain employs TRBV7-2 and TRBJ2-2; 12 bases are shared with TRBD2. Germline V gives CDR1 SGHTA, CDR2 FQGNSA. CDR3 size: 17 residues. J lost 2 bases, V lost 4 bases, and 5 bases had no gene match. CDR3: CASSSASGGANTGELFF. As DNA, the CDR3 is TGTGCCAGCAGCTCCGCTAGCGGGGGGGCTAACACCGGGGAGCTGTTTTTT.

The rearrangement uses TRBV11-2 and TRBJ2-5; TRBD2 matches 14 bases. This CDR3 spans 16 amino acids. Germline CDR1 and CDR2: SGHAT and FQNNGV. Trimming removed 5 bases from V and 3 bases from J; junction bases left unmatched: 5. CDR3 nucleotide sequence: TGTGCCAGCAGCCCCCGACTAGCGGGGGGGAAAGAGACCCAGTACTTC. This encodes CASSPRLAGGKETQYF. The full variable domain, rest sourced from reference TRBV11-2 and TRBJ2-5, is EAGVAQSPRYKIIEKRQSVAFWCNPISGHATLYWYQQILGQGPKLLIQFQNNGVVDDSQLPKDRFSAERLKGVDSTLKIQPAKLEDSAVYLCASSPRLAGGKETQYFGPGTRLLVL.

This clone was detected ten times or more. J is TRBJ1-2 and V is TRBV7-3, with 11 bases identical to TRBD1. V was clipped by 2 bases and J by 8 bases; unmatched bases: 4. The CDR3 covers 14 residues. Germline loops: CDR1 SGHTA, CDR2 FQGTGA. For the CDR3, the DNA is TGTGCCAGCAGCTTAGGGACAGGGGGTTTAGGCTACACCTTC. Protein product: CASSLGTGGLGYTF.

Sample share makes this clone medium-sized. V usage is TRBV2 and J usage is TRBJ1-6; no definite D call. Trimming removed 2 bases at V and 6 bases at J, with 5 bases between. This CDR3 has 13 amino acids. Per the germline V gene, CDR1 is SNHLY and CDR2 is FYNNEI. CDR3 nucleotides: TGTGCCAGCAGTGAATACGGTAATTCACCCCTCCACTTT. This gives the protein CASSEYGNSPLHF.

The chain couples TRBV11-2 to TRBJ2-1; D is unclear. Germline loops: CDR1 SGHAT, CDR2 FQNNGV. The CDR3 has 13 amino acids. V lost 0 bases and J 6 bases, leaving 6 bases between the germline ends. CDR3 residues: CASSLDVGNEQFF. The CDR3 DNA follows: TGTGCCAGCAGCTTAGACGTAGGCAATGAGCAGTTCTTC.

The chain is built from TRBV19 and TRBJ2-7; D unclear. From germline, CDR1 is LNHDA and CDR2 SQIVND (reference sequence). The CDR3 length is 16 residues. V was cut by 5 bases and J by 7 bases, with 24 bases left in between. The CDR3 loop is CASSVPSTGGSREQYF. In DNA form, the CDR3 reads TGTGCCAGTAGTGTACCTTCGACCGGTGGCTCTAGGGAGCAGTACTTC. Filled out from reference TRBV19 and TRBJ2-7, the complete variable domain reads DGGITQSPKYLFRKEGQNVTLSCEQNLNHDAMYWYRQDPGQGLRLIYYSQIVNDFQKGDIAEGYSVSREKKESFPLTVTSAQKNPTAFYLCASSVPSTGGSREQYFGPGTRLTVT.

The chain recombines TRBV11-1 with TRBJ2-1; the match to TRBD2 covers 7 bases. Germline V CDR1 and CDR2: SGHAT, FQDESV (reference sequence). The CDR3 length is 17 residues. V lost 2 bases to trimming and J lost 0 bases; unmatched junction nucleotides: 7. CDR3 DNA: TGTGCCAGCAGCTTACGTGCTAGCGGAGGCTCCTACAATGAGCAGTTCTTC. It codes for CASSLRASGGSYNEQFF.

This clone is hyperexpanded in the sample. The genes are TRBV4-1 and TRBJ1-5, with no clear D. The CDR3 covers 15 residues. The V and J ends lost 1 base and 4 bases respectively, with 11 bases between them. Germline loops: CDR1 MGHRA, CDR2 YSYEKL. The CDR3 protein is CASSQARGINQPQHF. CDR3 in DNA: TGCGCCAGCAGCCAAGCTCGGGGAATTAATCAGCCCCAGCATTTT.

The V call is TRBV6-5, the J call TRBJ2-7, with TRBD2 as a possible D gene (5 bases). Germline assignment: CDR1 MNHEY and CDR2 SVGAGI. The CDR3 is made up of 14 amino acids. The V and J ends lost 5 bases and 3 bases respectively, with 14 bases between them. CDR3 loop: CASSASPAGYEQYF. As DNA, the CDR3 is TGTGCCAGCAGTGCCTCGCCCGCGGGCTACGAGCAGTACTTC.

This clone was observed many times. This chain joins TRBV4-1 and TRBJ2-5; D ambiguous. This CDR3 is built from 15 residues. In germline, CDR1 is MGHRA, CDR2 YSYEKL. The ends were cut back, 0 bases at V and 5 bases at J, with 13 bases in the middle. The CDR3 here is CASSQDLSIAETQYF. CDR3 bases: TGCGCCAGCAGCCAAGATCTTAGTATCGCCGAGACCCAGTACTTC.

The chain has TRBV9 and TRBJ2-1; tentative D call: TRBD1 (5 bases). The germline gives CDR1 SGDLS, CDR2 YYNGEE. Trimming stripped 0 bases from V and 7 bases from J, with 11 bases between. This CDR3 is 14 amino acids long. CDR3: CASSVALRVNEQFF. The CDR3 DNA sequence: TGTGCCAGCAGCGTAGCCCTCAGGGTGAATGAGCAGTTCTTC.

The gene calls are TRBV28 and TRBJ1-2, with TRBD1 identical over 9 bases. The CDR3 runs 15 residues. Germline CDR1 MDHEN, CDR2 SYDVKM. V dropped 4 bases and J dropped 2; count of bases not matched to a gene: 5. CDR3 amino acids: CASSSLGQGNYGYTF. CDR3 DNA: TGTGCCAGCAGTTCACTCGGACAGGGGAACTATGGCTACACCTTC.

This clone was picked up a small number of times. The V call is TRBV30, the J call TRBJ1-3; possibly TRBD1 for D (5 bases). The CDR3 is made up of 15 amino acids. Germline CDR1 GTSNPN, CDR2 SVGIG (reference sequence). The germline V and J ends were trimmed by 0 bases and 4 bases, with 13 bases remaining between them. CDR3: CAWSVGGTSGNTIYF. CDR3 nucleotides: TGTGCCTGGAGTGTTGGGGGTACTTCAGGAAACACCATATATTTT.

This clone was detected only a few times. The genes are TRBV5-1 and TRBJ2-7; 11 positions match TRBD2. V lost 4 bases, J lost 7 bases, and 4 bases stayed unmatched. The V gene's germline CDR1 is SGHRS and CDR2 YFSETQ. The length of the CDR3 is 13 residues. The CDR3 sequence is CASSMRTSGEQYF. The CDR3 nucleotides are TGCGCCAGCAGCATGAGGACTAGCGGGGAGCAGTACTTC.

DNA of the CDR3: TGTGCCAGCAGCCCCGGGACAGGGGTGAGTCAGCCCCAGCATTTT. Translated: CASSPGTGVSQPQHF. V gene TRBV5-8 combines with J gene TRBJ1-5; 10 nucleotides align to TRBD1. Trimming cost V 4 bases and J 6 bases; bases outside gene matches: 7. The CDR3 is 15 amino acids. Germline assignment: CDR1 SGHTS and CDR2 YDEGEE. Filled out from reference TRBV5-8 and TRBJ1-5, the complete variable domain reads EAGVTQSPTHLIKTRGQQATLRCSPISGHTSVYWYQQALGLGLQFLLWYDEGEERNRGNFPPRFSGRQFPNYSSELNVNALELEDSALYLCASSPGTGVSQPQHFGDGTRLSIL.

This clone was detected only a few times. The V call is TRBV4-1, the J call TRBJ2-1; TRBD2 matches at 11 bases. The CDR3 totals 17 residues. With V trimmed by 4 bases and J by 0 bases, 5 bases remained unmatched. The V gene's germline CDR1 is MGHRA and CDR2 YSYEKL. The DNA for the CDR3 is TGCGCCAGCAGCCCGGGACTAGCGGTGAGCTCCTACAATGAGCAGTTCTTC. Translating gives CASSPGLAVSSYNEQFF.

CDR3 in DNA: TGTGCCAGCAGCGTAGGGGCTTTCTCCTCCTACAATGAGCAGTTCTTC. Translating it yields CASSVGAFSSYNEQFF. The V gene is TRBV9, the J gene TRBJ2-1; D remains ambiguous. CDR3 length equals 16 residues. CDR1 SGDLS and CDR2 YYNGEE come from the germline V gene. Trimming cost V 0 bases and J 0 bases, with 10 bases left between them.

The rearrangement links TRBV27 to TRBJ2-7; TRBD2 agrees at 11 bases. The V and J ends lost 9 bases and 5 bases, in that order; junction bases with no gene match: 9. CDR1 and CDR2 from the germline V gene are MNHEY and SMNVEV (reference sequence). The CDR3 has 14 amino acids. Here the CDR3 reads CARTTSGRPHEQYF. The CDR3 region has the DNA TGTGCCAGAACAACTAGCGGGAGACCCCACGAGCAGTACTTC.